A selection of T cell receptor beta chains follows, all from one sample in a study of regulatory T cells in long-lasting Graves disease. From the multiplex PCR reads, TCRdb called clonotypes with MiXCR, one entry per CDR3 protein. The sample yields about 470,000 distinct CDR3 sequences, around 20% seen once. Here the sequenced sample was peripheral blood mononuclear cells (PBMCs), taken when the disease was refractory, from a patient treated with antithyroid drugs. The receptor source for this set is a female donor with Graves disease. The CDR3 runs from the conserved cysteine through the conserved F or W. Fields, in order: D gene, V gene, clone size, J gene, CDR3 DNA, CDR3 protein. D genes are given only for firm matches. Expanded clones get a size class; other rows say once, few or many, or leave the size out.

d_gene: TRBD1
v_gene: TRBV28
abundance: once
j_gene: TRBJ2-1
CDR3nt: TGTGCCAGCAGTTTAAAGGGACAGGGGGCTGAGAATGAGCAGTTCTTC
CDR3aa: CASSLKGQGAENEQFF

d_gene: .
v_gene: TRBV10-3
abundance: many
j_gene: TRBJ2-2
CDR3nt: TGTGCCATCAGTGAAGAATCCGGGGAGCTGTTTTTT
CDR3aa: CAISEESGELFF

d_gene: .
v_gene: TRBV25-1
abundance: .
j_gene: TRBJ1-5
CDR3nt: TGTGCCAGCAGTAATGGGCGGGGATCGCCCCAGCATTTT
CDR3aa: CASSNGRGSPQHF

d_gene: .
v_gene: TRBV2
abundance: many
j_gene: TRBJ2-5
CDR3nt: TGTGCCAGCACCGAAGAGGTGGGGTACCAAGAGACCCAGTACTTC
CDR3aa: CASTEEVGYQETQYF

d_gene: .
v_gene: TRBV12-3/TRBV12-4
abundance: .
j_gene: TRBJ2-1
CDR3nt: TGTGCCAGCAGCTTCGACTTAGACTACAATGAGCAGTTCTTC
CDR3aa: CASSFDLDYNEQFF

d_gene: TRBD2
v_gene: TRBV9
abundance: .
j_gene: TRBJ2-2
CDR3nt: TGTGCCAGCAGCGTAGGGCCTAGCGGGACCAACACCGGGGAGCTGTTTTTT
CDR3aa: CASSVGPSGTNTGELFF

d_gene: .
v_gene: TRBV6-1
abundance: many
j_gene: TRBJ2-5
CDR3nt: TGTGCCAGCAGCAGGGGCAGGGCCACTCAAGAGACCCAGTACTTC
CDR3aa: CASSRGRATQETQYF

d_gene: TRBD1
v_gene: TRBV12-3/TRBV12-4
abundance: many
j_gene: TRBJ1-2
CDR3nt: TGTGCCAGCAGCTACGGGACAGGGCGCGGCTACACCTTC
CDR3aa: CASSYGTGRGYTF

d_gene: TRBD1
v_gene: TRBV5-8
abundance: many
j_gene: TRBJ1-5
CDR3nt: TGTGCCAGCAGCTCCGGGACAGATCTTAGCAATCAGCCCCAGCATTTT
CDR3aa: CASSSGTDLSNQPQHF

d_gene: .
v_gene: TRBV2
abundance: many
j_gene: TRBJ2-2
CDR3nt: TGTGCCAGCAGTGAACGCAGGAACACCGGGGAGCTGTTTTTT
CDR3aa: CASSERRNTGELFF

d_gene: TRBD1
v_gene: TRBV12-3/TRBV12-4
abundance: .
j_gene: TRBJ2-1
CDR3nt: TGTGCCAGCAGGAAGGACAGGGGTGCATACAATGAGCAGTTCTTC
CDR3aa: CASRKDRGAYNEQFF

d_gene: .
v_gene: TRBV15
abundance: .
j_gene: TRBJ2-3
CDR3nt: TGTGCCACCAGCGGAGGGGGCACAGATACGCAGTATTTT
CDR3aa: CATSGGGTDTQYF

d_gene: .
v_gene: TRBV20-1
abundance: .
j_gene: TRBJ1-3
CDR3nt: TGCAGTGCTAGCCCTTCGGGATTTGAGGACACCATATATTTT
CDR3aa: CSASPSGFEDTIYF

d_gene: TRBD1
v_gene: TRBV7-9
abundance: few
j_gene: TRBJ1-2
CDR3nt: TGTGCCAGCAGCGAACTCCAGGGGGCGGCTAGTGGCTATGGCTACACCTTC
CDR3aa: CASSELQGAASGYGYTF

d_gene: TRBD2
v_gene: TRBV9
abundance: .
j_gene: TRBJ2-1
CDR3nt: TGTGCCAGCAGCTCAAGAACTAGCGGGATCGCCAATGAGCAGTTCTTC
CDR3aa: CASSSRTSGIANEQFF

d_gene: .
v_gene: TRBV20-1
abundance: .
j_gene: TRBJ1-1
CDR3nt: TGCAGTGCTAAGGATCCCAGTACTGGGAGGAACACTGAAGCTTTCTTT
CDR3aa: CSAKDPSTGRNTEAFF

d_gene: .
v_gene: TRBV12-3/TRBV12-4
abundance: many
j_gene: TRBJ1-1
CDR3nt: TGTGCCAGCAGTTACCGGCTCAAGAACACTGAAGCTTTCTTT
CDR3aa: CASSYRLKNTEAFF

d_gene: .
v_gene: TRBV20-1
abundance: many
j_gene: TRBJ1-1
CDR3nt: TGCAGTGCTAGAGGGCCGGGACTGGGCCTGAACACTGAAGCTTTCTTT
CDR3aa: CSARGPGLGLNTEAFF

d_gene: .
v_gene: TRBV12-3/TRBV12-4
abundance: .
j_gene: TRBJ1-1
CDR3nt: TGTGCCAGCAGTTTAAGGGGGGGTCTGTCTGAAGCTTTCTTT
CDR3aa: CASSLRGGLSEAFF

d_gene: .
v_gene: TRBV19
abundance: few
j_gene: TRBJ1-1
CDR3nt: TGTGCCAGTAGTATAACCCACAAGCTGAACACTGAAGCTTTCTTT
CDR3aa: CASSITHKLNTEAFF

d_gene: .
v_gene: TRBV7-9
abundance: few
j_gene: TRBJ1-2
CDR3nt: TGTGCCACCAAAGCCCGAACGGACCCTTATGGCTACACCTTC
CDR3aa: CATKARTDPYGYTF

d_gene: .
v_gene: TRBV6-1
abundance: few
j_gene: TRBJ2-7
CDR3nt: TGTGCCAGCAGTGATAGAAGGGGACCTCTCTACGAGCAGTACTTC
CDR3aa: CASSDRRGPLYEQYF

d_gene: TRBD2
v_gene: TRBV4-1
abundance: .
j_gene: TRBJ2-7
CDR3nt: TGCGCCAGCAGCCACGAATATAGCGGGTCTTCCTACGAGCAGTACTTC
CDR3aa: CASSHEYSGSSYEQYF

d_gene: .
v_gene: TRBV29-1
abundance: many
j_gene: TRBJ1-5
CDR3nt: TGCAGCGTTTCTAATACGACAGAGAGCAATCAGCCCCAGCATTTT
CDR3aa: CSVSNTTESNQPQHF

d_gene: .
v_gene: TRBV28
abundance: many
j_gene: TRBJ2-7
CDR3nt: TGTGCCAGCAGTCCGTCTGAGGAGCAGTACTTC
CDR3aa: CASSPSEEQYF

d_gene: TRBD1
v_gene: TRBV7-6
abundance: few
j_gene: TRBJ2-7
CDR3nt: TGTGCCAGCAGCCGAGGGACAGGAGACATTTACGAGCAGTACTTC
CDR3aa: CASSRGTGDIYEQYF

d_gene: .
v_gene: TRBV6-5
abundance: .
j_gene: TRBJ2-6
CDR3nt: TGTGCCAGCAGTTACTCGTTAAGCAGGGTTTACTCTGGGGCCAACGTCCTGACTTTC
CDR3aa: CASSYSLSRVYSGANVLTF

d_gene: TRBD2
v_gene: TRBV5-6
abundance: .
j_gene: TRBJ2-1
CDR3nt: TGTGCCAGCAGCTTTGGAGGGAGGGCCTCGGATGAGCAGTTCTTC
CDR3aa: CASSFGGRASDEQFF

d_gene: .
v_gene: TRBV7-2
abundance: many
j_gene: TRBJ2-7
CDR3nt: TGTGCCAGCAGCCCCGCCGCTGGGCAGGGAATTGGCGAGCAGTACTTC
CDR3aa: CASSPAAGQGIGEQYF

d_gene: .
v_gene: TRBV10-3
abundance: many
j_gene: TRBJ1-5
CDR3nt: TGTGCCATCATTCTAAGACAGGACCATCAGCCCCAGCATTTT
CDR3aa: CAIILRQDHQPQHF

d_gene: TRBD1
v_gene: TRBV20-1
abundance: many
j_gene: TRBJ2-7
CDR3nt: TGCAGTGCTAGAGATGTGTTTGGGCAGGGGGTGCGGGAGCAGTACTTC
CDR3aa: CSARDVFGQGVREQYF

d_gene: TRBD2
v_gene: TRBV7-3
abundance: .
j_gene: TRBJ2-2
CDR3nt: TGTGCCAGCAGCCAGCGGGAGGGATATGTCGGGGAGCTGTTTTTT
CDR3aa: CASSQREGYVGELFF

d_gene: .
v_gene: TRBV28
abundance: many
j_gene: TRBJ1-1
CDR3nt: TGTGCCAGCAGTTTGGGGGGGGGGATGAACACTGAAGCTTTCTTT
CDR3aa: CASSLGGGMNTEAFF

d_gene: .
v_gene: TRBV2
abundance: many
j_gene: TRBJ1-1
CDR3nt: TGTGCCAGCCGTATAGGACAAACTATGAACACTGAAGCTTTCTTT
CDR3aa: CASRIGQTMNTEAFF

d_gene: .
v_gene: TRBV20-1
abundance: many
j_gene: TRBJ1-1
CDR3nt: TGCAGTGCTAAGCCCGGGACAATGAACACTGAAGCTTTCTTT
CDR3aa: CSAKPGTMNTEAFF

d_gene: .
v_gene: TRBV6-1
abundance: many
j_gene: TRBJ2-7
CDR3nt: TGTGCCAGCTGGGACCAGAACTCCTACGAGCAGTACTTC
CDR3aa: CASWDQNSYEQYF

d_gene: TRBD2
v_gene: TRBV6-2/TRBV6-3
abundance: few
j_gene: TRBJ2-4
CDR3nt: TGTGCCAGCAGTGAAGGTCTTAGCGGGGGGGGCAAAAACATTCAGTACTTC
CDR3aa: CASSEGLSGGGKNIQYF

d_gene: .
v_gene: TRBV7-9
abundance: .
j_gene: TRBJ1-1
CDR3nt: TGTGCCAGCAGCTTCTCTGGGCCTGAAGCTTTCTTT
CDR3aa: CASSFSGPEAFF

d_gene: .
v_gene: TRBV10-3
abundance: .
j_gene: TRBJ1-2
CDR3nt: TGTGCCATCAGTAAGTCGCTCGGGAACTATGGCTACACCTTC
CDR3aa: CAISKSLGNYGYTF

d_gene: .
v_gene: TRBV29-1
abundance: .
j_gene: TRBJ1-1
CDR3nt: TGCAGCGTTGAAGAGGGGGGCAGGTTCGGGATCACTGAAGCTTTCTTT
CDR3aa: CSVEEGGRFGITEAFF

d_gene: TRBD1
v_gene: TRBV29-1
abundance: .
j_gene: TRBJ2-4
CDR3nt: TGCAGCGTTCAATCCGGGACAGGGGGTCTTCAGTACTTC
CDR3aa: CSVQSGTGGLQYF